The TCR beta chain under discussion was sequenced for a study of beta chain features in type 1 diabetes. Expressed TCRB transcripts were sequenced after all isolated RNA was converted to cDNA. The protocol was immunoSEQ multiplex PCR, while the TCRdb copy is restricted to in-frame clones and leaves out a portion. Of 860,000 or so clones in the sample, roughly a sixth were seen once. This clone showed up just a few times. The length of the CDR3 is 15 residues. The junction had 8 bases not matched to a gene; V was cut back by 3 bases and J by 4 bases. Germline V CDR1 and CDR2: KGHSH, LQKENI. The rearrangement joins TRBV18 to TRBJ2-7, with 8 bases aligning to TRBD1. This TCR was sampled from a woman younger than 30 in good health. Sequenced input: naive CD4+ T cells from blood. The CDR3 coding sequence is TGTGCCAGCTCACCGCCTGGGCGGACAGGGTACGAGCAGTACTTC. It codes for CASSPPGRTGYEQYF.